This T cell receptor (beta chain) was found in a study of blood T cell repertoires in COVID-19. Authors' analysis steps: Amplifying reference gene primers gave estimates of nucleated cell counts. Assay used: immunoSEQ multiplex PCR; TCRdb lists only in-frame clones, some missing. V, J and clone size were drawn from that table, and D and trimming were deduced from the DNA. The repertoire consists of about 62,000 clones, with around 86% occurring once and the leading ten covering 1.3%. Sequenced: peripheral blood. This clonotype was sampled from a woman of 80 years or more with acute or convalescent COVID-19.

CDR3 residues: CATGTGGRGYTF. The CDR3 DNA reads as TGTGCCACCGGAACCGGCGGGAGAGGCTACACCTTC. This rearrangement joins TRBV19 to TRBJ1-2; D ambiguous. CDR3 size: 12 residues. Trimming left V 10 bases short and J 8 bases short, with 17 bases between. Germline V gene sequence: CDR1 LNHDA, CDR2 SQIVND (reference sequence).